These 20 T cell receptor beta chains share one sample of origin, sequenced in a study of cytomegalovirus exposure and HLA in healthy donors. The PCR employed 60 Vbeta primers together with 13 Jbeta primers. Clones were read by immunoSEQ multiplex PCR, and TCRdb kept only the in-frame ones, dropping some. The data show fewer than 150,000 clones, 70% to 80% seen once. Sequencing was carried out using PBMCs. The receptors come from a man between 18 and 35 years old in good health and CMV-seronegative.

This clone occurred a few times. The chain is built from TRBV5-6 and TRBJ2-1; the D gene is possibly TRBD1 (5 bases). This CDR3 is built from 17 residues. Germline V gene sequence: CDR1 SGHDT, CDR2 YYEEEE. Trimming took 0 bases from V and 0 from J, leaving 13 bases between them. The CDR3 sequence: CASSLEVWGRSYNEQFF. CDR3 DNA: TGTGCCAGCAGCTTGGAGGTATGGGGCCGCTCCTACAATGAGCAGTTCTTC.

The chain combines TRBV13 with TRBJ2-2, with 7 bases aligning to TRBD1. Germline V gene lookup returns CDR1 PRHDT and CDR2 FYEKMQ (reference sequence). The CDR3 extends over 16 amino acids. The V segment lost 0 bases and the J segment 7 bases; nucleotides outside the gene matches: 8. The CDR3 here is CASSLGGQRIDGELFF. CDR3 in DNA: TGTGCCAGCAGCTTAGGGGGACAGCGAATAGACGGGGAGCTGTTTTTT.

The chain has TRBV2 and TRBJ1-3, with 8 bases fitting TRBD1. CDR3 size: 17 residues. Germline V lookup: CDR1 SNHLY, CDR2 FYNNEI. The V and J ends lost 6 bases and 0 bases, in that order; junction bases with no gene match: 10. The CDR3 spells CASRGTGQVISGNTIYF. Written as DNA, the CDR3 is TGTGCCAGCAGGGGAACGGGACAGGTCATCTCTGGAAACACCATATATTTT. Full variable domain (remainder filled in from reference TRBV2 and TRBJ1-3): EPEVTQTPSHQVTQMGQEVILRCVPISNHLYFYWYRQILGQKVEFLVSFYNNEISEKSEIFDDQFSVERPDGSNFTLKIRSTKLEDSAMYFCASRGTGQVISGNTIYFGEGSWLTVV.

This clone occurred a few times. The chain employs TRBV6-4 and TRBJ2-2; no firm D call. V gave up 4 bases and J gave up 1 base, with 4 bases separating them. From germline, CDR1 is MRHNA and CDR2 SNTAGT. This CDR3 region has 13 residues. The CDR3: CASSAGNTGELFF. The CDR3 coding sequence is TGTGCCAGCAGTGCAGGGAACACCGGGGAGCTGTTTTTT.

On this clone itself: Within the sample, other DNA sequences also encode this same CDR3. DNA of the CDR3: TGTGCCACCAGCAGACCGCGGACAGTAGAGATCTCACCCCTCCACTTT. It specifies CATSRPRTVEISPLHF. J is TRBJ1-6 and V is TRBV15; maybe TRBD1 (6 bases). CDR1 is LNHNV, CDR2 YYDKDF, per germline (reference sequence). Between the trimmed V and J ends, which lost 2 bases and 10 bases, there was a span of 18 bases. This CDR3 contains 16 residues.

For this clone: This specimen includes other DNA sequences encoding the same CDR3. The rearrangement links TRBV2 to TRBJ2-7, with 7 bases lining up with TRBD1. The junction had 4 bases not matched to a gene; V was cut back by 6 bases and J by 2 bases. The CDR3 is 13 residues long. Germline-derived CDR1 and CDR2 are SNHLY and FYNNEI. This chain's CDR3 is CASSRQGPYEQYF. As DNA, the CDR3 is TGTGCCAGCAGCCGACAGGGCCCCTACGAGCAGTACTTC.

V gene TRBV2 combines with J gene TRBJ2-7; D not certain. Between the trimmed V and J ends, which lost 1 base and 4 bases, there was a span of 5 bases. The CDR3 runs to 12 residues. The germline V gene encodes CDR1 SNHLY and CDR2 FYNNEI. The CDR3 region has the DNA TGTGCCAGCAGTGAAGTTACTTACGAGCAGTACTTC. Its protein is CASSEVTYEQYF. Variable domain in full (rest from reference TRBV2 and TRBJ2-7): EPEVTQTPSHQVTQMGQEVILRCVPISNHLYFYWYRQILGQKVEFLVSFYNNEISEKSEIFDDQFSVERPDGSNFTLKIRSTKLEDSAMYFCASSEVTYEQYFGPGTRLTVT.

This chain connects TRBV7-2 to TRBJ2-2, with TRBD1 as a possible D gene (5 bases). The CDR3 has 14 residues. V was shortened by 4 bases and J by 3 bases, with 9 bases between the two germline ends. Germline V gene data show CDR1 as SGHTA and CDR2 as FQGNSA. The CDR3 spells CASSSTGDTGELFF. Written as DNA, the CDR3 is TGTGCCAGCAGCTCCACAGGAGACACCGGGGAGCTGTTTTTT.

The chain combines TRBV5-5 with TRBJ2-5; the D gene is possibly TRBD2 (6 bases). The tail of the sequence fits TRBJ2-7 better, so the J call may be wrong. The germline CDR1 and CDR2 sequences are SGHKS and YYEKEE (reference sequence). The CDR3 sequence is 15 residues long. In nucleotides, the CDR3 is TGTGCCAGCAGCGTTGCAATAGCGGACTTGTACGAGCAGTACTTC. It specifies CASSVAIADLYEQYF.

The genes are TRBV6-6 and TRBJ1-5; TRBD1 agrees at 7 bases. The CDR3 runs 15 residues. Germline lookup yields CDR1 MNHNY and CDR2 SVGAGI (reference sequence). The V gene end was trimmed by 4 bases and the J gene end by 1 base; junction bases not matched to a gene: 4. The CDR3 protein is CASSSNRGSNQPQHF. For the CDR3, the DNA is TGTGCCAGCAGTTCGAACAGGGGAAGCAATCAGCCCCAGCATTTT.

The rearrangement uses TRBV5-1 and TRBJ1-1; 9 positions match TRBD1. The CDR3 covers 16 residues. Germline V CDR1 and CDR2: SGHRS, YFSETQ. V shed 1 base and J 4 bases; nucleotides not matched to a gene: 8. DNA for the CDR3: TGCGCCAGCAGCTTGCCCGGGACAGGGCCGTCCACTGAAGCTTTCTTT. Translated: CASSLPGTGPSTEAFF.

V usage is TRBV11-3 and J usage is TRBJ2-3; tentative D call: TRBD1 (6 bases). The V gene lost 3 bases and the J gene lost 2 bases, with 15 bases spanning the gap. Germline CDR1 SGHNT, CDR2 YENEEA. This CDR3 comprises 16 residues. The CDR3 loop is CASSLGRGGYTDTQYF. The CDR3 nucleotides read TGTGCCAGCAGCTTGGGGCGAGGGGGTTACACAGATACGCAGTATTTT. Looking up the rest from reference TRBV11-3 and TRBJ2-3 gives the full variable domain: EAGVVQSPRYKIIEKKQPVAFWCNPISGHNTLYWYLQNLGQGPELLIRYENEEAVDDSQLPKDRFSAERLKGVDSTLKIQPAELGDSAVYLCASSLGRGGYTDTQYFGPGTRLTVL.

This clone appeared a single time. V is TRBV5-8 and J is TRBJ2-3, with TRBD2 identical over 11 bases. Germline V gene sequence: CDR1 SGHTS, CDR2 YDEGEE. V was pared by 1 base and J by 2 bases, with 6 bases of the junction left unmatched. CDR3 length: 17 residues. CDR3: CASSLRKTSGITDTQYF. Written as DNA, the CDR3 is TGTGCCAGCAGCTTGCGAAAGACTAGCGGGATCACAGATACGCAGTATTTT. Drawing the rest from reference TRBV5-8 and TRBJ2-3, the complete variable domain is EAGVTQSPTHLIKTRGQQATLRCSPISGHTSVYWYQQALGLGLQFLLWYDEGEERNRGNFPPRFSGRQFPNYSSELNVNALELEDSALYLCASSLRKTSGITDTQYFGPGTRLTVL.

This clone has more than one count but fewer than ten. CDR3 sequence: CASSYRERGQPQHF. DNA for the CDR3: TGTGCCAGCAGTTACAGAGAGCGGGGTCAGCCCCAGCATTTT. This sequence joins TRBV6-5 and TRBJ1-5; D remains ambiguous. V was shortened by 2 bases and J by 6 bases, with 11 bases between the two germline ends. From germline, CDR1 is MNHEY and CDR2 SVGAGI. The CDR3 sequence is 14 residues long.

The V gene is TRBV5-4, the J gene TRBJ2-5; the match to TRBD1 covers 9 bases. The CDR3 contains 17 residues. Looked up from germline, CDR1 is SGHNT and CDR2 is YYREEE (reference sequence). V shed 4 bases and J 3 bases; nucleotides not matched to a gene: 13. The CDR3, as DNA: TGTGCCAGCAGCCATGTTATGGGACAGGGAACAGAAGAGACCCAGTACTTC. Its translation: CASSHVMGQGTEETQYF. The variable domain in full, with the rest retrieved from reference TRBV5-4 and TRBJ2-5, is ETGVTQSPTHLIKTRGQQVTLRCSSQSGHNTVSWYQQALGQGPQFIFQYYREEENGRGNFPPRFSGLQFPNYSSELNVNALELDDSALYLCASSHVMGQGTEETQYFGPGTRLLVL.

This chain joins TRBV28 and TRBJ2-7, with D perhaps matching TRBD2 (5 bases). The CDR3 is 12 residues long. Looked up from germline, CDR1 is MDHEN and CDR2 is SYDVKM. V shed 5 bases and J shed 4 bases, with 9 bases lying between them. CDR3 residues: CASSTSPYEQYF. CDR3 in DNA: TGTGCCAGCAGTACTAGTCCTTACGAGCAGTACTTC. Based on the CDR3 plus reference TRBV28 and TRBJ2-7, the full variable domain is DVKVTQSSRYLVKRTGEKVFLECVQDMDHENMFWYRQDPGLGLRLIYFSYDVKMKEKGDIPEGYSVSREKKERFSLILESASTNQTSMYLCASSTSPYEQYFGPGTRLTVT.

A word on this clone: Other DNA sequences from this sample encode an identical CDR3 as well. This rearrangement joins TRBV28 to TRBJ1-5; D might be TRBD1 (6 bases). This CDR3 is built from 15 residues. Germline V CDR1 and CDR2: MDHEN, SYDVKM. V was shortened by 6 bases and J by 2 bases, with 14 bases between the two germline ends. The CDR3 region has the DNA TGTGCCAGCAGCCCAACAGGGTCTGGCAATCAGCCCCAGCATTTT. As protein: CASSPTGSGNQPQHF.

CDR3 nucleotide sequence: TGTGCCAGTAGTAACAGGGTTAAGACTGAAGCTTTCTTT. It translates to CASSNRVKTEAFF. The rearrangement joins TRBV19 to TRBJ1-1; maybe TRBD1 (6 bases). Germline CDR1 LNHDA, CDR2 SQIVND (reference sequence). CDR3 length: 13 residues. With 4 bases removed from V and 5 bases from J, the gap between germline ends came to 11 bases. The full variable domain, with the rest looked up from reference TRBV19 and TRBJ1-1, is DGGITQSPKYLFRKEGQNVTLSCEQNLNHDAMYWYRQDPGQGLRLIYYSQIVNDFQKGDIAEGYSVSREKKESFPLTVTSAQKNPTAFYLCASSNRVKTEAFFGQGTRLTVV.

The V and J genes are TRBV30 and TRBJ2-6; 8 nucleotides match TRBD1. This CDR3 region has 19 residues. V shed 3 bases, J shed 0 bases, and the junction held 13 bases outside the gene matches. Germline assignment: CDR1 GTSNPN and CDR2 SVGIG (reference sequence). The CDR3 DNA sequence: TGTGCCTGGAGGATAACCGGGACAGGCACTCTCTCTGGGGCCAACGTCCTGACTTTC. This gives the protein CAWRITGTGTLSGANVLTF.

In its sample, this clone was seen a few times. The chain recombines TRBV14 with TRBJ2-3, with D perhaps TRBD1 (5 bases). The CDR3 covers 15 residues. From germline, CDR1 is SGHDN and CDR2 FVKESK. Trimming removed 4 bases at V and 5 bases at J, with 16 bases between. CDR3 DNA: TGTGCCAGCAGCCCCACGGACATCCTGGGAGATACGCAGTATTTT. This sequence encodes CASSPTDILGDTQYF.